Listed below are T cell receptor beta chains from one sample, sequenced in a study of cytomegalovirus exposure and HLA in healthy donors. Clones were read by immunoSEQ multiplex PCR, and TCRdb kept only the in-frame ones, dropping some. The sample lists more than 80,000 clones; about 64% were seen once. Sequencing was done on a sample of PBMCs. Source of these receptors: a female donor in good health and CMV-seronegative. Each CDR3 is given with its conserved first and last residue. The order of the fields is J gene, D gene, clone size, V gene, CDR3 protein, CDR3 DNA. A D gene is named only where the DNA matches it firmly. Size is stated for part of the rows, as once, few or many counts, or as a class when the clone is expanded.

>TRBJ2-2|TRBD2|once|TRBV7-8
CASSLGRGLAGVIGELFF
TGTGCCAGCAGCTTAGGGAGGGGACTAGCGGGAGTTATCGGGGAGCTGTTTTTT
>TRBJ2-3|.|.|TRBV25-1
CASSLGDSPTDTQYF
TGTGCCAGCAGCCTCGGGGACTCTCCCACAGATACGCAGTATTTT
>TRBJ1-3|.|.|TRBV7-8
CASSASNRVVGNTIYF
TGTGCCAGCAGCGCCAGTAACAGGGTGGTGGGAAACACCATATATTTT
>TRBJ1-1|.|few|TRBV7-8
CASSLASGGNTEAFF
TGTGCCAGCAGCTTAGCGTCGGGGGGGAACACTGAAGCTTTCTTT
>TRBJ2-1|.|few|TRBV11-2
CASSAELYNEQFF
TGTGCCAGCAGCGCGGAGTTATACAATGAGCAGTTCTTC
>TRBJ2-4|.|.|TRBV19
CASSLMVYRDIQYF
TGTGCCAGTAGTCTAATGGTTTATAGAGACATTCAGTACTTC
>TRBJ2-7|TRBD1|.|TRBV4-1
CASSLGQGAYEQYF
TGCGCCAGCAGCCTGGGACAGGGGGCCTACGAGCAGTACTTC
>TRBJ2-7|TRBD2|.|TRBV11-3
CASSTGPEAGWEQYF
TGTGCCAGCAGCACTGGACCGGAAGCGGGGTGGGAGCAGTACTTC
>TRBJ1-1|.|.|TRBV11-2
CASSDQIRGYTEAFF
TGTGCCAGCAGCGACCAAATCCGCGGGTATACTGAAGCTTTCTTT
>TRBJ1-5|.|.|TRBV7-8
CASSLSTLQGRNQPQHF
TGTGCCAGCAGCTTAAGCACGCTACAGGGACGCAATCAGCCCCAGCATTTT
>TRBJ1-3|TRBD1|.|TRBV6-5
CASSDRVSGNTIYF
TGTGCCAGCAGCGACAGGGTCTCTGGAAACACCATATATTTT